This is a list of T cell receptor beta chains from one sample in a study of identifying expanded T cells in peripheral blood. TCRdb keeps only in-frame clones here, not all; method: immunoSEQ multiplex PCR. In the table there are 84,000 or so clones, roughly 90% of which are singletons. Material for sequencing was blood. Receptors were obtained from a person aged 18 to 75 in good health. Each CDR3 is given with its conserved first and last residue. D genes are given only for firm matches. A clone size is listed for some rows: how often the clone was seen (once, few, many), or a class if it is expanded.

clone_size	v_call	j_call	d_call	cdr3_aa	cdr3_nt
NA	TRBV6-5	TRBJ1-5	TRBD1	CASSRGLNQPQHF	TGTGCCAGCAGTAGGGGGCTTAATCAGCCCCAGCATTTT
NA	TRBV7-2	TRBJ1-1	TRBD1	CASSPYRGSHTEAFF	TGTGCCAGCAGCCCCTACAGGGGGAGCCACACTGAAGCTTTCTTT
NA	TRBV7-9	TRBJ2-7	NA	CASSYSSLSSSYEQYF	TGTGCCAGCAGCTATTCAAGTCTGTCGAGCTCCTACGAGCAGTACTTC
once	TRBV27	TRBJ1-2	NA	CASSLAGGGLYGYTF	TGTGCCAGCAGTCTCGCAGGCGGTGGGCTCTATGGCTACACCTTC
NA	TRBV7-2	TRBJ2-7	TRBD2	CASSARPPGLAGGAEQYF	TGTGCCAGCAGCGCGAGACCTCCGGGACTAGCGGGAGGTGCCGAGCAGTACTTC
NA	TRBV18	TRBJ1-2	NA	CASSPGSNYGYTF	TGTGCCAGCTCACCCGGGTCTAACTATGGCTACACCTTC
once	TRBV20-1	TRBJ1-1	NA	CSARPLTEAFF	TGCAGTGCTAGACCCCTCACTGAAGCTTTCTTT
NA	TRBV5-1	TRBJ2-1	NA	CASSSLGQLYNEQFF	TGCGCCAGCAGCTCCCTCGGACAGCTATACAATGAGCAGTTCTTC
NA	TRBV18	TRBJ2-5	TRBD2	CASSPWTRHQETQYF	TGTGCCAGCTCACCCTGGACTAGACACCAAGAGACCCAGTACTTC
NA	TRBV5-4	TRBJ2-1	TRBD2	CASSMGLAGNNEQFF	TGTGCCAGCAGCATGGGACTAGCGGGAAACAATGAGCAGTTCTTC
NA	TRBV7-8	TRBJ1-1	TRBD1	CASSLASGGVFYTEAFF	TGTGCCAGCAGCTTAGCGTCAGGGGGGGTATTTTACACTGAAGCTTTCTTT
NA	TRBV10-3	TRBJ1-3	TRBD1	CAISTGTGAGNTIYF	TGTGCCATCAGTACTGGGACAGGCGCTGGAAACACCATATATTTT
NA	TRBV10-3	TRBJ1-5	NA	CATTDSTNQPQHF	TGTGCCACCACGGACAGTACTAATCAGCCCCAGCATTTT
once	TRBV7-9	TRBJ2-5	TRBD1	CASRPAGTGYSGETQYF	TGTGCCAGCAGGCCAGCCGGGACAGGTTATTCGGGAGAGACCCAGTACTTC
NA	TRBV7-2	TRBJ1-2	NA	CASSLAPRAEGYTF	TGTGCCAGCAGCTTAGCGCCCAGGGCGGAGGGCTACACCTTC
NA	TRBV7-9	TRBJ2-5	TRBD1	CASSFIIRTGQETQYF	TGTGCCAGCAGCTTTATTATAAGGACAGGGCAAGAGACCCAGTACTTC
few	TRBV7-9	TRBJ1-1	TRBD1	CASSQGGGTEAFF	TGTGCCAGCAGCCAAGGGGGCGGGACTGAAGCTTTCTTT
NA	TRBV11-3	TRBJ2-7	NA	CASSPGEPLRFGHEQYF	TGTGCCAGCAGCCCTGGTGAACCCCTGCGTTTCGGCCACGAGCAGTACTTC
NA	TRBV30	TRBJ2-7	TRBD2	CAWGGGTFTYEQYF	TGTGCCTGGGGCGGGGGGACCTTCACCTACGAGCAGTACTTC
NA	TRBV6-1	TRBJ2-6	NA	CASSEAASRAGANVLTF	TGTGCCAGCAGTGAAGCTGCCAGTCGGGCTGGGGCCAACGTCCTGACTTTC
NA	TRBV5-5	TRBJ2-7	NA	CASSLDPGPAYEQYF	TGTGCCAGCAGCTTGGATCCGGGGCCGGCCTACGAGCAGTACTTC
NA	TRBV18	TRBJ2-6	TRBD2	CASSRLWTSGRNSGANVLTF	TGTGCCAGCTCACGACTCTGGACTAGCGGGAGGAACTCTGGGGCCAACGTCCTGACTTTC
NA	TRBV7-8	TRBJ2-5	NA	CASSFAGTQETQYF	TGTGCCAGCAGCTTTGCCGGGACCCAAGAGACCCAGTACTTC
NA	TRBV6-6	TRBJ1-6	NA	CASNSMSSYNSPLHF	TGTGCCAGCAACTCCATGAGCTCCTATAATTCACCCCTCCACTTT
NA	TRBV18	TRBJ1-5	TRBD1	CASSPLQGNQPQHF	TGTGCCAGCTCACCATTACAGGGGAATCAGCCCCAGCATTTT
NA	TRBV7-2	TRBJ1-4	TRBD1	CASSLMTGTNEKLFF	TGTGCCAGCAGCTTAATGACAGGGACTAATGAAAAACTGTTTTTT
NA	TRBV4-1	TRBJ1-6	NA	CASSQDKTLNNSPLHF	TGCGCCAGCAGCCAAGATAAGACACTTAATAATTCACCCCTCCACTTT
NA	TRBV5-1	TRBJ2-2	NA	CASSHNPGGSNTGELFF	TGCGCCAGCAGCCACAACCCCGGCGGGTCGAACACCGGGGAGCTGTTTTTT
NA	TRBV30	TRBJ1-1	NA	CAWSDSVNTEAFF	TGTGCCTGGAGTGACAGCGTGAACACTGAAGCTTTCTTT
NA	TRBV4-2	TRBJ1-1	NA	CASSQNRWGASRVEAFF	TGTGCCAGCAGCCAAAATAGATGGGGCGCGAGCCGAGTTGAAGCTTTCTTT
NA	TRBV27	TRBJ2-1	NA	CASSLGPSYNEQFF	TGTGCCAGCAGTTTGGGTCCATCCTACAATGAGCAGTTCTTC
once	TRBV6-6	TRBJ2-2	TRBD1	CASSYSTGGGTGELFF	TGTGCCAGCAGTTACTCGACAGGGGGAGGCACCGGGGAGCTGTTTTTT
NA	TRBV7-2	TRBJ2-1	TRBD2	CASSLVLASTSGRYNEQFF	TGTGCCAGCAGCTTAGTATTGGCCTCAACTAGCGGAAGATACAATGAGCAGTTCTTC
NA	TRBV7-9	TRBJ1-2	TRBD1	CASSLMTGDYGYTF	TGTGCCAGCAGCTTGATGACAGGGGACTATGGCTACACCTTC
NA	TRBV18	TRBJ1-1	TRBD1	CASSPTGQANTEAFF	TGTGCCAGCTCACCCACGGGACAGGCGAACACTGAAGCTTTCTTT
NA	TRBV2	TRBJ2-7	TRBD1	CASSDSGQVYEQYF	TGTGCCAGCAGTGATTCGGGACAGGTCTACGAGCAGTACTTC
NA	TRBV6-1	TRBJ1-2	TRBD1	CASSEWEGQGYGYTF	TGTGCCAGCAGTGAATGGGAGGGACAGGGGTATGGCTACACCTTC
NA	TRBV9	TRBJ2-5	NA	CASNVFGGEETQYF	TGTGCCAGCAACGTGTTTGGAGGGGAAGAGACCCAGTACTTC
NA	TRBV19	TRBJ1-1	TRBD1	CASSTGQGGTEAFF	TGTGCCAGTAGTACAGGACAGGGAGGCACTGAAGCTTTCTTT
NA	TRBV11-3	TRBJ2-5	NA	CASSLGTGSTKETQYF	TGTGCCAGCAGCTTAGGCACCGGGTCAACTAAAGAGACCCAGTACTTC
NA	TRBV25-1	TRBJ1-6	TRBD1	CASTGQGSTVNSPLHF	TGTGCCAGCACCGGACAGGGGTCCACCGTCAATTCACCCCTCCACTTT
once	TRBV19	TRBJ2-1	NA	CASSIGAGLFNEQFF	TGTGCCAGTAGTATCGGGGCGGGACTGTTCAATGAGCAGTTCTTC